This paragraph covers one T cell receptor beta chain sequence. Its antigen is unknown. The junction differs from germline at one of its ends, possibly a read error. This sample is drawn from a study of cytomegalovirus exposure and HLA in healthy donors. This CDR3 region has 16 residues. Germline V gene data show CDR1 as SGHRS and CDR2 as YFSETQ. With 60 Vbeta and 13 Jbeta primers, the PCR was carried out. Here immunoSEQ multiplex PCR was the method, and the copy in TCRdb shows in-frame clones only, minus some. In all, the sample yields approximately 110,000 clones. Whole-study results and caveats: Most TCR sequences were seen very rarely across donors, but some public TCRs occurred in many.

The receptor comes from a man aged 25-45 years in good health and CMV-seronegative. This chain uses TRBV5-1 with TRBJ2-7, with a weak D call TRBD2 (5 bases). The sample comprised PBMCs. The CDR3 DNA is TGCGCCAGCAGCCCCCTGGGTAGAGGGTACTCCTCCGAGCAGTACTTC. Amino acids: CASSPLGRGYSSEQYF.